The 23 T cell receptor beta chains below all came from one sample that was sequenced in a study of T cells in Graves' hyperthyroidism and ophthalmopathy. Amplification yielded TCR beta CDR3 regions, with RNA transcripts as the source. A set of HTBI primers served as the primers for a first-round RT-PCR of the TCR CDR3. MiXCR, applied by TCRdb to the multiplex PCR reads, yields one record per CDR3 protein. This table has a few hundred thousand distinct CDR3 sequences, 15% appearing once. Sequencing used blood. The receptors shown here come from a woman in her twenties or thirties with Graves' hyperthyroidism.

This rearrangement joins TRBV3-1 to TRBJ2-7; a possible D gene is TRBD1 (6 bases). The length of the CDR3 is 14 residues. Germline CDR1 is LGHDT and CDR2 is YNNKEL (reference sequence). The ends were cut back, 2 bases at V and 2 bases at J, with 10 bases in the middle. The CDR3 sequence: CASSQRGNTYEQYF. Written as DNA, the CDR3 is TGTGCCAGCAGCCAAAGGGGGAACACCTACGAGCAGTACTTC.

This chain joins TRBV5-1 and TRBJ2-7; 9 bases agree with TRBD2. The CDR3 consists of 16 residues. The trim removed 0 bases at V and 2 bases at J, leaving 6 bases unmatched. CDR1 is SGHRS, CDR2 YFSETQ, per germline. CDR3 loop: CASSLVGASGTYEQYF. CDR3 bases: TGCGCCAGCAGCTTGGTGGGGGCTAGCGGGACCTACGAGCAGTACTTC.

This clonotype was detected many times. CDR3 nucleotides: TGTGCCAGCAGGCTAAGGGGTGTCGCAGGACCTCTCTACGAGCAGTACTTC. It specifies CASRLRGVAGPLYEQYF. J is TRBJ2-7 and V is TRBV28, with D perhaps matching TRBD1 (5 bases). Per germline, CDR1 MDHEN and CDR2 SYDVKM. The length of the CDR3 is 17 residues. V was cut by 6 bases and J by 3 bases, with 24 bases left in between.

Written as DNA, the CDR3 is TGTGCCAGCAGCTTTGGGGGCCGGAGCTCTGGGGCCAACGTCCTGACTTTC. It is translated as CASSFGGRSSGANVLTF. The chain uses TRBV5-4 and TRBJ2-6; possibly TRBD1 for D (6 bases). Trimming removed 2 bases at V and 0 bases at J, with 12 bases between. CDR3 length: 17 residues. Germline V gene data show CDR1 as SGHNT and CDR2 as YYREEE (reference sequence). Based on the CDR3 plus reference TRBV5-4 and TRBJ2-6, the full variable domain is ETGVTQSPTHLIKTRGQQVTLRCSSQSGHNTVSWYQQALGQGPQFIFQYYREEENGRGNFPPRFSGLQFPNYSSELNVNALELDDSALYLCASSFGGRSSGANVLTFGAGSRLTVL.

This clonotype occurred many times. The chain employs TRBV5-1 and TRBJ1-2, with TRBD1 as a possible D gene (6 bases). This CDR3 is 17 amino acids long. Germline-derived CDR1 and CDR2 are SGHRS and YFSETQ. The V end lost 1 base, the J end lost 8 bases, and 24 bases lay between the germline ends. As DNA, the CDR3 is TGCGCCAGCAGCTTGCGAGGCCCAGGGGAAGGTCTCGGCGGCTACACCTTC. Its translation: CASSLRGPGEGLGGYTF.

The chain is built from TRBV6-5 and TRBJ1-2, with 8 bases lining up with TRBD1. The length of the CDR3 is 15 residues. V lost 1 base, J lost 5 bases, and 6 bases stayed unmatched. The germline V gene has CDR1 MNHEY and CDR2 SVGAGI. CDR3 residues: CASSYWGTGRYGYTF. CDR3 nucleotides: TGTGCCAGCAGTTACTGGGGGACAGGTCGATATGGCTACACCTTC.

This chain connects TRBV30 to TRBJ2-7; D possibly corresponds to TRBD2 (6 bases). Trimming took 4 bases from V and 3 from J, leaving 16 bases between them. Germline CDR1 GTSNPN, CDR2 SVGIG (reference sequence). The CDR3 contains 14 residues. CDR3 bases: TGTGCCTGGAACCCGGGACTGAGTAACTACGAGCAGTACTTC. It encodes CAWNPGLSNYEQYF.

This clonotype was picked up many times. The gene calls are TRBV11-1 and TRBJ2-1; 7 positions match TRBD2. Germline V CDR1 and CDR2: SGHAT, FQDESV (reference sequence). The CDR3 has 16 residues. V lost 5 bases to trimming and J lost 0 bases; unmatched junction nucleotides: 7. CDR3 loop: CASSLQRGSSYNEQFF. The CDR3 DNA sequence: TGTGCCAGCAGCCTTCAACGCGGGAGCTCCTACAATGAGCAGTTCTTC.

The V gene is TRBV15, the J gene TRBJ1-3, with D hard to call. This CDR3 has 18 residues. The ends were cut back, 1 base at V and 0 bases at J, with 16 bases in the middle. CDR1 and CDR2 (germline): LNHNV, YYDKDF (reference sequence). CDR3 protein: CATSRGFFNFSSGNTIYF. CDR3 nucleotide sequence: TGTGCCACCAGCAGAGGCTTTTTTAACTTCAGCTCTGGAAACACCATATATTTT.

The table lists this clonotype with a few counts. The gene calls are TRBV15 and TRBJ1-2, with 7 bases aligning to TRBD1. V shed 0 bases, J shed 3 bases, and the junction held 4 bases outside the gene matches. The CDR3 is made up of 15 amino acids. Germline CDR1 LNHNV, CDR2 YYDKDF (reference sequence). As DNA, the CDR3 is TGTGCCACCAGCAGAGATGGGACAGATTACTATGGCTACACCTTC. Protein product: CATSRDGTDYYGYTF.

The chain uses TRBV28 and TRBJ2-7, with D hard to call. Germline CDR1 is MDHEN and CDR2 is SYDVKM. The V end lost 2 bases, the J end lost 6 bases, and 8 bases lay between the germline ends. The CDR3 has 12 residues. The CDR3 sequence: CASSLIVGEQYF. The CDR3 DNA sequence: TGTGCCAGCAGTTTAATAGTCGGCGAGCAGTACTTC.

This clonotype was counted at least ten times. The J gene is TRBJ2-7, the V gene TRBV3-1; a possible D gene is TRBD1 (5 bases). The germline gives CDR1 LGHDT, CDR2 YNNKEL (reference sequence). The CDR3 contains 15 residues. The V and J ends lost 2 bases and 1 base respectively, with 12 bases between them. Written as DNA, the CDR3 is TGTGCCAGCAGCCAAACACCTACAGGTTCCTACGAGCAGTACTTC. Translation: CASSQTPTGSYEQYF.

This chain joins TRBV7-9 and TRBJ1-6; a weak D match, TRBD1 (6 bases). Trimming took 7 bases from V and 9 from J, leaving 16 bases between them. Per germline, CDR1 SEHNR and CDR2 FQNEAQ (reference sequence). This CDR3 is built from 14 residues. The chain's CDR3 is CASTGGGQSSPLHF. As DNA, the CDR3 is TGTGCCAGCACCGGGGGGGGACAATCTTCACCCCTCCACTTT. Looking up the rest from reference TRBV7-9 and TRBJ1-6 gives the full variable domain: DTGVSQNPRHKITKRGQNVTFRCDPISEHNRLYWYRQTLGQGPEFLTYFQNEAQLEKSRLLSDRFSAERPKGSFSTLEIQRTEQGDSAMYLCASTGGGQSSPLHFGNGTRLTVT.

This clonotype came up many times. This rearrangement joins TRBV27 to TRBJ2-3, with no clear D. The CDR3 spans 15 residues. In germline, CDR1 is MNHEY, CDR2 SMNVEV (reference sequence). The V end was cut by 3 bases, the J end by 3 bases, with 13 bases between. The CDR3, as DNA: TGTGCCAGCAGTTTTTCCCGGTTGTTTACAGATACGCAGTATTTT. Its translation: CASSFSRLFTDTQYF.

This clonotype was recorded only once. It may be a read error: a sequence one base away is much more abundant. This chain joins TRBV28 and TRBJ1-5; no reliable D call. From germline, CDR1 is MDHEN and CDR2 SYDVKM. V lost 7 bases, J lost 5 bases, and 12 bases lay in between. The CDR3 is 13 residues long. The CDR3 spells CASKRQYDQPQHF. DNA for the CDR3: TGTGCCAGCAAGAGACAATACGATCAGCCCCAGCATTTT.

This clonotype was seen a few times. The chain combines TRBV5-4 with TRBJ1-2, with D uncertain. CDR3 length: 14 residues. V gave up 0 bases and J gave up 7 bases, with 13 bases separating them. CDR1 and CDR2 from the germline V gene are SGHNT and YYREEE (reference sequence). CDR3 region: CASSLVQADGGYTF. The CDR3 region has the DNA TGTGCCAGCAGCTTGGTGCAGGCGGACGGTGGCTACACCTTC.

The rearrangement uses TRBV6-5 and TRBJ1-6, with D perhaps matching TRBD1 (6 bases). The V end was cut by 4 bases, the J end by 6 bases, with 19 bases between. This CDR3 spans 17 amino acids. Germline CDR1 is MNHEY and CDR2 is SVGAGI. CDR3 sequence: CASSFIQGSIGNSPLHF. For the CDR3, the DNA is TGTGCCAGCAGTTTTATTCAGGGGTCAATTGGTAATTCACCCCTCCACTTT.

This clonotype was picked up many times. This rearrangement joins TRBV18 to TRBJ2-7; 7 bases match TRBD1. With 4 bases clipped from V and 7 bases from J, the junction kept 1 base outside the gene matches. Per the germline V gene, CDR1 is KGHSH and CDR2 is LQKENI. This CDR3 has 11 amino acids. CDR3 sequence: CASSLDREQYF. The CDR3 DNA is TGTGCCAGCTCACTGGACAGGGAGCAGTACTTC.

This clonotype was picked up many times. The V call is TRBV3-1, the J call TRBJ2-2, with D uncertain. V was shortened by 6 bases and J by 6 bases, with 8 bases between the two germline ends. The CDR3 runs 12 residues. CDR1 is LGHDT and CDR2 is YNNKEL in the germline V gene (reference sequence). CDR3 bases: TGTGCCAGCAGGCGAGGATCCGGGGAGCTGTTTTTT. This encodes CASRRGSGELFF. The entire variable domain, with the rest obtained from reference TRBV3-1 and TRBJ2-2, is as follows: DTAVSQTPKYLVTQMGNDKSIKCEQNLGHDTMYWYKQDSKKFLKIMFSYNNKELIINETVPNRFSPKSPDKAHLNLHINSLELGDSAVYFCASRRGSGELFFGEGSRLTVL.

To note about this clonotype: A read error may explain this, as a much larger clone is one base away. The chain combines TRBV5-1 with TRBJ2-1, with 8 nucleotides matching TRBD1. The last part of the DNA fits TRBJ2-7 better; the J call may be wrong. CDR1 is SGHRS and CDR2 is YFSETQ in the germline V gene. The CDR3 has 15 amino acids. The CDR3 DNA is TGCGCCAGCAGTCCCGGACAGGGAGTATTAAATGAGCAGTACTTC. Translated: CASSPGQGVLNEQYF.

This chain uses TRBV6-1 with TRBJ2-3; 13 nucleotides match TRBD2. This CDR3 is built from 17 residues. V was clipped by 7 bases and J by 3 bases; unmatched bases: 10. Germline-derived CDR1 and CDR2 are MNHNS and SASEGT. CDR3 in amino acids: CASIIRTSGRATDTQYF. The CDR3 DNA follows: TGTGCCAGCATCATCCGGACTAGCGGGAGAGCGACAGATACGCAGTATTTT.

This clonotype was counted between two and nine times. This chain links TRBV20-1 with TRBJ2-5; tentative D call: TRBD1 (5 bases). V gave up 4 bases and J gave up 5 bases, with 14 bases separating them. CDR3 length equals 13 residues. Germline CDR1 is DFQATT and CDR2 is SNEGSKA (reference sequence). The CDR3 region is CSATFGAGETQYF. CDR3 DNA sequence: TGCAGTGCTACGTTTGGGGCAGGGGAGACCCAGTACTTC.

This clonotype has just a few counts. The gene calls are TRBV7-6 and TRBJ1-6; D is perhaps TRBD1 (5 bases). V was shortened by 0 bases and J by 10 bases, with 13 bases between the two germline ends. Germline V gene sequence: CDR1 SGHVS, CDR2 FNYEAQ. The CDR3 runs 15 residues. CDR3 region: CASSLAVGGRSPLHF. CDR3 nucleotides: TGTGCCAGCAGCTTAGCGGTCGGGGGACGGTCACCCCTCCACTTT.